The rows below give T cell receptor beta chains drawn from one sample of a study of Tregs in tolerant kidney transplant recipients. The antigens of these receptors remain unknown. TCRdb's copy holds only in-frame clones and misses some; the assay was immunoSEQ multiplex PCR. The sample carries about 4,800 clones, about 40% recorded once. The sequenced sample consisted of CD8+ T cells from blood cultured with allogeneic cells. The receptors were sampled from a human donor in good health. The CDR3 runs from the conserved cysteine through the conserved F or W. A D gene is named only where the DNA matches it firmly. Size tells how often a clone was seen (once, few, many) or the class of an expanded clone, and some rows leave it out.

CASTRTELAAFF | TGTGCCAGCACCCGGACAGAGTTGGCAGCTTTCTTT | . | TRBJ1-1 | TRBV28 | .
CASSSRGGVNEKLFF | TGTGCCAGCAGCTCCCGGGGAGGGGTGAATGAAAAACTGTTTTTT | large | TRBJ1-4 | TRBV11-3 | .
CASSDSLAGGYNEQFF | TGTGCCAGCAGCGATAGCCTAGCGGGGGGATACAATGAGCAGTTCTTC | . | TRBJ2-1 | TRBV27 | TRBD2
CASSSGTYGYTF | TGTGCCAGCAGTTCGGGAACTTATGGCTACACCTTC | . | TRBJ1-2 | TRBV28 | .
CASSRGGSYEQYF | TGCGCCAGCAGCCGCGGTGGCTCCTACGAGCAGTACTTC | few | TRBJ2-7 | TRBV4-3 | .
CASSWGQSYEQYF | TGTGCCAGCAGCTGGGGACAGTCCTACGAGCAGTACTTC | . | TRBJ2-7 | TRBV5-6 | TRBD1
CAISELVVTDGYTF | TGTGCCATCAGTGAGTTGGTGGTTACCGATGGCTACACCTTC | few | TRBJ1-2 | TRBV10-3 | .
CSVEGGEAFF | TGCAGCGTTGAAGGGGGGGAAGCTTTCTTT | medium-sized | TRBJ1-1 | TRBV29-1 | .
CASSPGQREAGELFF | TGTGCCAGCAGCCCAGGACAGCGGGAGGCGGGGGAGCTGTTTTTT | . | TRBJ2-2 | TRBV7-9 | TRBD2
CASSPEIGQSYEQYF | TGTGCCAGCAGCCCTGAGATAGGACAGAGCTACGAGCAGTACTTC | few | TRBJ2-7 | TRBV7-2 | .
CAISADGKFF | TGTGCCATCAGTGCGGACGGGAAGTTCTTC | . | TRBJ2-1 | TRBV6-5 | .
CASSLFETGVETQYF | TGCGCCAGCAGCTTGTTCGAAACCGGCGTGGAGACCCAGTACTTC | . | TRBJ2-5 | TRBV4-1 | .
CASSYARGEAYNEQFF | TGTGCCAGCAGTTACGCTCGGGGGGAGGCCTACAATGAGCAGTTCTTC | . | TRBJ2-1 | TRBV6-6 | TRBD2
CASSFFTGSNEQFF | TGCGCCAGCAGCTTTTTTACAGGGTCCAATGAGCAGTTCTTC | few | TRBJ2-1 | TRBV5-1 | .
CASSLYPNTNTEAFF | TGTGCCAGCAGTTTATACCCTAACACGAACACTGAAGCTTTCTTT | . | TRBJ1-1 | TRBV27 | .
CASSWASDTYEQYF | TGCGCCAGCAGCTGGGCTAGCGATACCTACGAGCAGTACTTC | few | TRBJ2-7 | TRBV5-1 | .
CASSSPPGQGSYEQYF | TGTGCCAGCAGTTCCCCCCCCGGACAGGGCTCGTACGAGCAGTACTTC | . | TRBJ2-7 | TRBV6-5 | TRBD1
CASSQGDRQPQHF | TGCGCCAGCAGCCAAGGGGACAGACAGCCCCAGCATTTT | . | TRBJ1-5 | TRBV4-3 | TRBD1
CASSWYDPGSTGELFF | TGTGCCAGCAGCTGGTACGATCCAGGGAGCACCGGGGAGCTGTTTTTT | few | TRBJ2-2 | TRBV5-5 | .
CASSQDRWEDSYEQYF | TGCGCCAGCAGCCAAGATAGGTGGGAGGACTCCTACGAGCAGTACTTC | . | TRBJ2-7 | TRBV7-3 | .
CASSWTQNYEQYF | TGTGCCAGCAGCTGGACACAGAACTACGAGCAGTACTTC | . | TRBJ2-7 | TRBV7-9 | .
CASSESRLAYEQYF | TGTGCCAGCAGTGAAAGTAGACTAGCCTACGAGCAGTACTTC | medium-sized | TRBJ2-7 | TRBV2 | .
CASSLFLGPGELFF | TGTGCCAGCAGCTTATTCTTGGGGCCGGGGGAGCTGTTTTTT | few | TRBJ2-2 | TRBV7-2 | .
CASSLVPGGNEQYF | TGTGCCAGCAGCTTAGTTCCGGGGGGCAACGAGCAGTACTTC | . | TRBJ2-7 | TRBV7-3 | .
CASMGLLRDTQYF | TGTGCCAGCATGGGACTATTAAGAGATACGCAGTATTTT | . | TRBJ2-3 | TRBV6-6 | TRBD2
CASSFRTANGYTF | TGTGCCAGCAGCTTCCGGACAGCGAATGGCTACACCTTC | . | TRBJ1-2 | TRBV7-6 | .
CASSTGVGYGYTF | TGTGCCAGCAGTACAGGGGTGGGCTATGGCTACACCTTC | . | TRBJ1-2 | TRBV6-5 | TRBD1
CSVEDTGDIPSSYNEQFF | TGCAGCGTTGAAGATACGGGGGACATACCGAGCTCCTACAATGAGCAGTTCTTC | medium-sized | TRBJ2-1 | TRBV29-1 | .
CASSVWTSGRTDTQYF | TGTGCCAGCAGCGTATGGACTAGCGGGCGCACAGATACGCAGTATTTT | medium-sized | TRBJ2-3 | TRBV9 | TRBD2
CASSWGGTGYEQYF | TGTGCCAGCAGTTGGGGGGGGACAGGCTACGAGCAGTACTTC | . | TRBJ2-7 | TRBV6-5 | .
CSVERINENIQYF | TGCAGCGTTGAAAGGATAAATGAAAACATTCAGTACTTC | medium-sized | TRBJ2-4 | TRBV29-1 | .
CASSDAGTGASYEQYF | TGTGCCAGCAGTGATGCCGGGACAGGGGCCTCCTACGAGCAGTACTTC | . | TRBJ2-7 | TRBV6-1 | TRBD1
CASSVSEGPYEQYF | TGTGCCAGCAGCGTCTCGGAGGGACCCTACGAGCAGTACTTC | . | TRBJ2-7 | TRBV9 | .
CASSLAGTGRLLGYTF | TGTGCCAGCAGCTTAGCCGGGACAGGGAGACTGTTGGGCTACACCTTC | medium-sized | TRBJ1-2 | TRBV11-2 | TRBD1
CASSYDFAGASRAFF | TGTGCCAGCAGTTACGATTTTGCGGGGGCTAGTCGGGCTTTCTTT | . | TRBJ1-1 | TRBV6-6 | .
CASSRRETQYF | TGTGCCAGCAGCCGCCGGGAGACCCAGTACTTC | . | TRBJ2-5 | TRBV11-2 | .
CASSQETGGPGEQFF | TGCGCCAGCAGCCAAGAGACGGGGGGGCCTGGAGAGCAGTTCTTC | . | TRBJ2-1 | TRBV4-3 | TRBD2
CASSGGTGINGYTF | TGTGCCAGCAGCGGTGGGACAGGGATAAACGGCTACACCTTC | . | TRBJ1-2 | TRBV7-9 | TRBD1
CASSLRDRVTEQYF | TGTGCCAGCAGCTTAAGGGACAGGGTAACCGAGCAGTACTTC | . | TRBJ2-7 | TRBV7-2 | TRBD1
CASSYGPTYEQYF | TGTGCCAGCAGTTACGGGCCCACCTACGAGCAGTACTTC | medium-sized | TRBJ2-7 | TRBV27 | .
CASSYSSGGEQFF | TGTGCCAGCAGTTACTCTTCGGGGGGTGAGCAGTTCTTC | . | TRBJ2-1 | TRBV6-6 | TRBD2
CASSYTPGQYNEQFF | TGTGCCAGCAGCTACACACCGGGACAGTACAATGAGCAGTTCTTC | . | TRBJ2-1 | TRBV7-9 | TRBD1
CASSLRSGGKRYEQYF | TGTGCCAGCAGCTTAAGGTCAGGGGGTAAACGTTACGAGCAGTACTTC | . | TRBJ2-7 | TRBV11-2 | TRBD1
CASSVSHRGLTDTQYF | TGTGCCAGCAGCGTATCACACAGGGGGCTTACAGATACGCAGTATTTT | medium-sized | TRBJ2-3 | TRBV9 | TRBD1
CASSQDRVEGYYGYTF | TGCGCCAGCAGCCAAGATCGGGTGGAGGGGTACTATGGCTACACCTTC | . | TRBJ1-2 | TRBV4-3 | .
CASGRQETQYF | TGTGCCAGTGGGAGACAAGAGACCCAGTACTTC | few | TRBJ2-5 | TRBV19 | .
CASSLGGAGGYTF | TGTGCCAGCAGCCTCGGGGGCGCCGGGGGCTACACCTTC | few | TRBJ1-2 | TRBV6-6 | .
CASSQEGSSYEQYF | TGTGCCAGCAGCCAAGAGGGGAGCTCCTACGAGCAGTACTTC | medium-sized | TRBJ2-7 | TRBV4-2 | .
CASSLGRGAGTEAFF | TGTGCCAGCAGCTTAGGTCGGGGGGCCGGAACTGAAGCTTTCTTT | . | TRBJ1-1 | TRBV13 | .
CASSQEDREGEETQYF | TGTGCCAGCAGCCAAGAGGATAGGGAGGGCGAAGAGACCCAGTACTTC | . | TRBJ2-5 | TRBV4-2 | TRBD2